The text below deals with one TCR beta chain. The target antigen is unknown. This record belongs to a study of OX40 agonist ivuxolimab in advanced cancers. Study in general: Males comprised roughly four fifths of the group, whose mean age was roughly 60 years (range 23 to 79). Partial responses occurred in three patients (one hepatocellular carcinoma, two cutaneous melanoma). Findings and caveats of the study: The authors also found low normalized T-cell clonal expansion in some nonresponders.

CDR1 and CDR2 (germline): LNHDA, SQIVND (reference sequence). This CDR3 is 13 amino acids long. Trimming cost V 3 bases and J 6 bases, with 9 bases left between them. Sampling of blood occurred at baseline, cycle 4 day 1, and cycle 7 day 1. TCRdb's copy holds only in-frame clones and misses some; the assay was immunoSEQ multiplex PCR. The sample lists roughly 18,000 clones; 72% were seen once. This chain links TRBV19 with TRBJ2-1, with D unresolved. This receptor was taken from an adult with an advanced solid tumor such as melanoma, head and neck, liver or kidney cancer. The sequencing used CD4+ or CD8+ T cells sorted from blood, collected in a trial of the OX40 agonist ivuxolimab. The DNA for the CDR3 is TGTGCCAGTAGTATCCTCGGGTCCAATGAGCAGTTCTTC. Its translation is CASSILGSNEQFF.